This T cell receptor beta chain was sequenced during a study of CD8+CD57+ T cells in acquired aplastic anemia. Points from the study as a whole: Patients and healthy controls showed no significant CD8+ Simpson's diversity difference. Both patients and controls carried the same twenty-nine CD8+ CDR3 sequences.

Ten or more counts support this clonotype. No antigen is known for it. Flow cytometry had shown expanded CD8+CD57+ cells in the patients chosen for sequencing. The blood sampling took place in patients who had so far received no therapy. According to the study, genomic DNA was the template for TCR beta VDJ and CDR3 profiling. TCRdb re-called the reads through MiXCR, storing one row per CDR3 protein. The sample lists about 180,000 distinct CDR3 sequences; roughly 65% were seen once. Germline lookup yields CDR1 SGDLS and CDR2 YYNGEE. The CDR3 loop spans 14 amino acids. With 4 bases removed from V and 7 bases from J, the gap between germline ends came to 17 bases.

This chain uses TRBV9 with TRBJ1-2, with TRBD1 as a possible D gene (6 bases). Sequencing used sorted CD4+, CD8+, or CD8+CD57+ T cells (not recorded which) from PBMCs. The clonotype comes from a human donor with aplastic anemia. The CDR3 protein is CASSRQAERSGYTF. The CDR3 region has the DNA TGTGCCAGCAGCCGACAGGCTGAACGGAGTGGCTACACCTTC.